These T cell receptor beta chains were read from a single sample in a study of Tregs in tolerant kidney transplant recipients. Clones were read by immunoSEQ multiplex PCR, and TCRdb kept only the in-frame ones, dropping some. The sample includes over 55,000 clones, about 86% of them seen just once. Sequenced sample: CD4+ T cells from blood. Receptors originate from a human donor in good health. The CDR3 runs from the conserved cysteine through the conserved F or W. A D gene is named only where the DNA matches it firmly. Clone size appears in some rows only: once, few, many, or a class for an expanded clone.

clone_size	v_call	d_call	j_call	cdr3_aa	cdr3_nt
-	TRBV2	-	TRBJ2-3	CASSQPGGTTQDTQYF	TGTGCCAGCAGCCAACCCGGGGGCACCACTCAGGATACGCAGTATTTT
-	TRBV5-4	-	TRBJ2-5	CASSFTLAMVQETQYF	TGTGCCAGCAGCTTTACGCTAGCGATGGTACAAGAGACCCAGTACTTC
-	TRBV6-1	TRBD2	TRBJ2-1	CASSVLAGLMVNEQFF	TGTGCCAGCAGTGTATTAGCGGGTCTTATGGTGAATGAGCAGTTCTTC
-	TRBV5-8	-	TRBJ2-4	CASSLLGDGAKNIQYF	TGTGCCAGCAGCTTGCTGGGGGATGGGGCCAAAAACATTCAGTACTTC
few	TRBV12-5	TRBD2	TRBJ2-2	CASGLVGRAGELFF	TGTGCTAGTGGTTTGGTTGGGAGGGCCGGGGAGCTGTTTTTT
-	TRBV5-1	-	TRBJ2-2	CASKGLLNTGELFF	TGCGCCAGCAAGGGTCTCCTGAACACCGGGGAGCTGTTTTTT
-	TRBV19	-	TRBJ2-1	CASSTGVGSYNEQFF	TGTGCCAGTAGTACGGGGGTGGGCTCCTACAATGAGCAGTTCTTC
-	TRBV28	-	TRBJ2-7	CASSLAYEQYF	TGTGCCAGCAGCCTCGCCTACGAGCAGTACTTC
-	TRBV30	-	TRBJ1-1	CAWSVRINAEAFF	TGTGCCTGGAGTGTACGGATTAACGCTGAAGCTTTCTTT
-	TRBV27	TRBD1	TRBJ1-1	CASLADRGTEAFF	TGTGCCAGCCTCGCCGACAGGGGCACTGAAGCTTTCTTT
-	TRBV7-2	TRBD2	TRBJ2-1	CASSPGLAANNEQFF	TGTGCCAGCAGCCCGGGACTAGCGGCCAACAATGAGCAGTTCTTC
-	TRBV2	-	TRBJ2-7	CASSFGPPGEQYF	TGTGCCAGCAGCTTCGGGCCTCCCGGGGAGCAGTACTTC